The rows below give T cell receptor beta chains drawn from one sample of a study of Graves' ophthalmopathy and Graves' hyperthyroidism. TCRdb redid the calling of the multiplex PCR reads with MiXCR, one entry per CDR3 protein. The sample lists about 390,000 distinct CDR3 sequences; 15% to 17% were seen once. The sample was peripheral blood. Receptors were obtained from a young woman with stable Graves' hyperthyroidism. CDR3s include the opening cysteine and the closing phenylalanine or tryptophan. The order of the fields is clone size, J gene, D gene, V gene, CDR3 protein, CDR3 DNA. The D gene is left open where the match is weak. The size field is filled for only some rows; it gives once, few, many or a size class.

>many|TRBJ2-7|-|TRBV6-5
CASSSPGAQYF
TGTGCCAGCAGTTCGCCAGGGGCCCAGTACTTC
>many|TRBJ1-5|-|TRBV12-3/TRBV12-4
CASSRDYSNQPQHF
TGTGCCAGCAGCCGTGATTATAGCAATCAGCCCCAGCATTTT
>many|TRBJ1-3|-|TRBV12-3/TRBV12-4
CASSSPHSVPGNTIYF
TGTGCCAGCAGTTCCCCTCACTCTGTACCTGGAAACACCATATATTTT
>many|TRBJ1-2|TRBD1|TRBV7-2
CASSFGTEYGYTF
TGTGCCAGCAGCTTTGGGACAGAGTATGGCTACACCTTC
>-|TRBJ1-1|-|TRBV9
CASSVGGRPGAEAFF
TGTGCCAGCAGCGTAGGAGGTCGGCCGGGCGCTGAAGCTTTCTTT
>many|TRBJ1-6|-|TRBV15
CATSRDRGGSPLHF
TGTGCCACCAGCAGAGACAGGGGCGGCTCACCCCTCCACTTT
>many|TRBJ1-1|-|TRBV11-2
CASSLVASLQNTEAFF
TGTGCCAGCAGCTTAGTGGCATCATTACAGAACACTGAAGCTTTCTTT
>many|TRBJ1-2|-|TRBV19
CASSIGTDANYGYTF
TGTGCCAGTAGTATAGGGACGGACGCTAACTATGGCTACACCTTC
>-|TRBJ2-7|TRBD1|TRBV19
CASSDWDRRGTYEQYF
TGTGCCAGTAGTGACTGGGACAGAAGGGGGACCTACGAGCAGTACTTC
>many|TRBJ1-5|-|TRBV15
CATSRDGGLGNQPQHF
TGTGCCACCAGCAGAGATGGGGGGCTTGGCAATCAGCCCCAGCATTTT
>many|TRBJ1-2|TRBD1|TRBV27
CASLGQAPEGYGYTF
TGTGCCAGCCTCGGACAGGCCCCCGAGGGATATGGCTACACCTTC
>many|TRBJ1-2|-|TRBV6-1
CASSESRQNYGYTF
TGTGCCAGCAGTGAATCGCGCCAAAACTATGGCTACACCTTC
>many|TRBJ2-5|TRBD1|TRBV12-5
CASGSPGQGPFQETQYF
TGTGCTAGTGGTTCGCCGGGACAGGGACCCTTTCAAGAGACCCAGTACTTC
>few|TRBJ1-2|-|TRBV5-1
CASSGREYYGYTF
TGCGCCAGCAGCGGCAGGGAGTACTATGGCTACACCTTC